This T cell receptor (beta chain) emerged from a study of CD8+CD57+ T cells in acquired aplastic anemia. Turning to the study itself: Sorted CD4+ and CD8+ cells gave an average of around 3.1 ug of DNA.

Using genomic DNA as the template, TCR beta VDJ and CDR3 profiling was carried out. TCRdb reprocessed the reads with MiXCR, giving one entry per CDR3 protein. Counted here are more than 250,000 distinct CDR3 sequences, around 60% occurring once; the ten biggest clones make up approximately 8%. The germline V gene has CDR1 SGHRS and CDR2 YFSETQ. V trimming: 0 bases; J trimming: 2 bases; junction bases outside the gene matches: 4. This CDR3 contains 16 residues. On this clonotype: The antigen is unknown.

General study findings and limits: Statistical testing detected no significant gap in CD8+ Simpson's diversity between patients and controls. The same twenty-nine CD8+ CDR3 sequences occurred in patients and in controls.

Input material: sorted CD4+, CD8+, or CD8+CD57+ T cells (not recorded which) from PBMCs. V is TRBV5-1 and J is TRBJ2-3; 9 nucleotides agree with TRBD2. The source is a human donor with severe aplastic anemia or a healthy control (not recorded which). CDR3 residues: CASSLATSGSTDTQYF. CDR3 in DNA: TGCGCCAGCAGCTTGGCGACTAGCGGATCCACAGATACGCAGTATTTT.